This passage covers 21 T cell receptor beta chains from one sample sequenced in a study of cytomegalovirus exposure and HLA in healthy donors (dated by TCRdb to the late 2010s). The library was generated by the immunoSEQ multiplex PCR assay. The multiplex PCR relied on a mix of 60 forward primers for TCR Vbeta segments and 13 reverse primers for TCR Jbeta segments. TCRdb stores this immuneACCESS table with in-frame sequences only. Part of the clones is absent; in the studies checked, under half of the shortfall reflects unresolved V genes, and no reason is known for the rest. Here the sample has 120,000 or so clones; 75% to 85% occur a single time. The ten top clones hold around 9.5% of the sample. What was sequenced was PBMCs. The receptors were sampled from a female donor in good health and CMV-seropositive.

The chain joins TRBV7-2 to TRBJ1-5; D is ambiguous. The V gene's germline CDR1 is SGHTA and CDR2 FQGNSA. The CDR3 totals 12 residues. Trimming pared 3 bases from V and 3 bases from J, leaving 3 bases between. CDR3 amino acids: CASSFNNQPQHF. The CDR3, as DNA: TGTGCCAGCAGCTTTAACAATCAGCCCCAGCATTTT.

As DNA, the CDR3 is TGCGCCACCCTGACTAGCGGGGGGGCAGATACGCAGTATTTT. This codes for CATLTSGGADTQYF. The chain couples TRBV10-2 to TRBJ2-3; TRBD2 agrees at 14 bases. Trimming at V came to 10 bases and at J to 4 bases, leaving 4 bases not matched to a gene. Germline-derived CDR1 and CDR2 are WSHSY and SAAADI. There are 14 residues in the CDR3.

CDR3 sequence: CASSSFDSSYEQYF. The CDR3 nucleotides are TGTGCCAGCAGTTCCTTCGACAGCTCCTACGAGCAGTACTTC. J is TRBJ2-7 and V is TRBV6-5; weak D call: TRBD1 (5 bases). The CDR3 extends over 14 amino acids. Germline CDR1 reads MNHEY; CDR2 reads SVGAGI. V lost 4 bases, J lost 0 bases, and 10 bases lay in between.

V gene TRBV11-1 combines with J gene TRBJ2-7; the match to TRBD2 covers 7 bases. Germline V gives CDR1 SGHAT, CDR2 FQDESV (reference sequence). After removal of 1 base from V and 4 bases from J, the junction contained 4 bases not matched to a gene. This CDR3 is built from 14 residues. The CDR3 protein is CASSLGPGRYEQYF. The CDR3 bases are TGTGCCAGCAGCTTAGGCCCCGGGAGGTACGAGCAGTACTTC. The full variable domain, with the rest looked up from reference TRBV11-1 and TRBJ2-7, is EAEVAQSPRYKITEKSQAVAFWCDPISGHATLYWYRQILGQGPELLVQFQDESVVDDSQLPKDRFSAERLKGVDSTLKIQPAELGDSAMYLCASSLGPGRYEQYFGPGTRLTVT.

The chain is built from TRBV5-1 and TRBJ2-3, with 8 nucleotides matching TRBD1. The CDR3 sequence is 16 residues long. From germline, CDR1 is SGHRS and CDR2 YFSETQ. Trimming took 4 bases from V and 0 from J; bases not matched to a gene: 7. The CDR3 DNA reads TGCGCCAGCAGCGTCGCAGGGGGCCTAAGCACAGATACGCAGTATTTT. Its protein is CASSVAGGLSTDTQYF.

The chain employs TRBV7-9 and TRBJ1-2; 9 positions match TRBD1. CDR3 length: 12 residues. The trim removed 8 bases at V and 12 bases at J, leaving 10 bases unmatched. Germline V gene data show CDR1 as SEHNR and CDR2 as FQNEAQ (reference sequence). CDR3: CASATTGGFHTF. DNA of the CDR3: TGTGCCAGCGCCACTACAGGGGGCTTTCACACCTTC.

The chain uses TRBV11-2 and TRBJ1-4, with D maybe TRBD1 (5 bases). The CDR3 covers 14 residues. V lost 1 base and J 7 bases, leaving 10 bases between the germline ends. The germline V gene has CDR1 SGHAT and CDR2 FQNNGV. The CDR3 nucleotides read TGTGCCAGCAGCTTAGCTCAGGGCGGTGAAAAACTGTTTTTT. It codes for CASSLAQGGEKLFF.

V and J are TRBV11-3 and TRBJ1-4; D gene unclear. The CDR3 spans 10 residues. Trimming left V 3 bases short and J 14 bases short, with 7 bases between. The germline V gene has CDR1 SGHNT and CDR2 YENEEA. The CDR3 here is CASSLPHLFF. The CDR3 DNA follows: TGTGCCAGCAGCTTGCCACATCTGTTTTTT.

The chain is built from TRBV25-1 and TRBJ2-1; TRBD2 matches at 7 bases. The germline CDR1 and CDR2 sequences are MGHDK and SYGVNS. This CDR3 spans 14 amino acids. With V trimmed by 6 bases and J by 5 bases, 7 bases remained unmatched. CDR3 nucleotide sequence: TGTGCCAGCAGGGGAGCGGGGCCACACAATGAGCAGTTCTTC. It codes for CASRGAGPHNEQFF.

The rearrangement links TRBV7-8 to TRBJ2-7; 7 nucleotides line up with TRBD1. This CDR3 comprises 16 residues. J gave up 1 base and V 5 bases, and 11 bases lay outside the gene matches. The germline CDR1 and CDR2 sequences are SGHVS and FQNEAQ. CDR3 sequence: CASSPATGLTSYEQYF. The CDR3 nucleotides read TGTGCCAGCAGCCCCGCGACAGGGCTGACATCCTACGAGCAGTACTTC.

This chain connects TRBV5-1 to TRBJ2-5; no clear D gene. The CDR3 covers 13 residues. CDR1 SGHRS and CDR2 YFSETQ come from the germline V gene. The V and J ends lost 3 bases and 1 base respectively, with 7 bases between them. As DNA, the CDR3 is TGCGCCAGCAGCTCAACTACCCAAGAGACCCAGTACTTC. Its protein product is CASSSTTQETQYF.

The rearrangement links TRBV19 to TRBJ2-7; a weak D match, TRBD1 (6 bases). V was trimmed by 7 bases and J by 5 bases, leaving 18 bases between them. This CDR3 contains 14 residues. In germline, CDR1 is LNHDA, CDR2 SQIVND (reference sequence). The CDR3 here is CASNGQGISNEQYF. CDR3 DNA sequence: TGTGCCAGTAACGGGCAGGGGATATCCAACGAGCAGTACTTC.

The CDR3 DNA reads TGCAGCGTTGATGAAAGACCGGGACAGAGTTCTGGGGCCAACGTCCTGACTTTC. Translation gives CSVDERPGQSSGANVLTF. J is TRBJ2-6 and V is TRBV29-1, with 7 bases aligning to TRBD1. CDR3 size: 18 residues. Germline V CDR1 and CDR2: SQVTM, ANQGSEA. V trimming: 3 bases; J trimming: 1 base; junction bases outside the gene matches: 12.

The CDR3 DNA reads as TGTGCCTGGAGTGGTCCTCAGACAGCAAATCAGCCCCAGCATTTT. It is translated as CAWSGPQTANQPQHF. V is TRBV30 and J is TRBJ1-5; D possibly corresponds to TRBD1 (5 bases). The V end lost 1 base, the J end lost 4 bases, and 14 bases lay between the germline ends. Germline V lookup: CDR1 GTSNPN, CDR2 SVGIG (reference sequence). The CDR3 is made up of 15 amino acids.

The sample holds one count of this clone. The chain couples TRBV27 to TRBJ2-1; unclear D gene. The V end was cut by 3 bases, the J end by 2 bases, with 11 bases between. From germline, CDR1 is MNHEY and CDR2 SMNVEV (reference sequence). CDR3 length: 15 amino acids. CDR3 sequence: CASSFSIGAYNEQFF. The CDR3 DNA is TGTGCCAGCAGTTTCAGTATCGGAGCCTACAATGAGCAGTTCTTC.

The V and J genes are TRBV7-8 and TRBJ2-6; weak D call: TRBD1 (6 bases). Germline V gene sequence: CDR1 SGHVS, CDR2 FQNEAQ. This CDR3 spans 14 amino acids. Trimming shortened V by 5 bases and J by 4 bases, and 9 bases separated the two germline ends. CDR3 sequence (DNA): TGTGCCAGCAGCCCAGGGGACGGGGCCAACGTCCTGACTTTC. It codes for CASSPGDGANVLTF.

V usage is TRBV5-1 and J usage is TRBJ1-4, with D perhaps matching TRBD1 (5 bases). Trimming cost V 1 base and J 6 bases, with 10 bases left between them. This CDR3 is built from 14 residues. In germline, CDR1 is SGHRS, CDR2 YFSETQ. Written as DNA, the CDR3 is TGCGCCAGCAGCTTGACAGGAGATTATGAAAAACTGTTTTTT. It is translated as CASSLTGDYEKLFF.

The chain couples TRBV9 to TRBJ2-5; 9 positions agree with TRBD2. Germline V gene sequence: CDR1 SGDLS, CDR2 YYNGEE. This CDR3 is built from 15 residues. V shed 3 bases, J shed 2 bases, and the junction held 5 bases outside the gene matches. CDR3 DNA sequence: TGTGCCAGCAGCGGGGGACTAGCCGTACAAGAGACCCAGTACTTC. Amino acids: CASSGGLAVQETQYF.

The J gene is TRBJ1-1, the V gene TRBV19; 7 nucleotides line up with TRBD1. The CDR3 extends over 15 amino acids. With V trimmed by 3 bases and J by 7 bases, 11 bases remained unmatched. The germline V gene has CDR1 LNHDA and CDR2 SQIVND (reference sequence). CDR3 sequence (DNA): TGTGCCAGTAGTATCGTAGGAGGGGGCCAGGGTGAAGCTTTCTTT. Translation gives CASSIVGGGQGEAFF. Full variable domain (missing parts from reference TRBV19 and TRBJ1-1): DGGITQSPKYLFRKEGQNVTLSCEQNLNHDAMYWYRQDPGQGLRLIYYSQIVNDFQKGDIAEGYSVSREKKESFPLTVTSAQKNPTAFYLCASSIVGGGQGEAFFGQGTRLTVV.

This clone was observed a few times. DNA for the CDR3: TGTGCCAGCAGCTCCCACTCGTATGGCTACACCTTC. Residues: CASSSHSYGYTF. This sequence joins TRBV6-5 and TRBJ1-2, with D unresolved. This CDR3 is 12 amino acids long. The V end lost 6 bases, the J end lost 5 bases, and 10 bases lay between the germline ends. The germline V gene has CDR1 MNHEY and CDR2 SVGAGI.

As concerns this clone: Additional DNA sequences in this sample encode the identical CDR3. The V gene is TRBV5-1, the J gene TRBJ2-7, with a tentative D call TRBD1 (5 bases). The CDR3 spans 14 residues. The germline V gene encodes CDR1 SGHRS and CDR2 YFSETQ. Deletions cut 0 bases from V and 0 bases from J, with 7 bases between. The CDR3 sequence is CASSLGQGSYEQYF. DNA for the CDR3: TGCGCCAGCAGCTTGGGTCAGGGCTCCTACGAGCAGTACTTC.